Described below is a single T cell receptor (beta chain) sequence and its context. Here immunoSEQ multiplex PCR was the method, and the copy in TCRdb shows in-frame clones only, minus some. The sample shows tens of thousands of clones, less than 95% of them seen only once. Germline CDR1 and CDR2: PRHDT and FYEKMQ (reference sequence). Germline trimming cut 6 bases from V and 6 bases from J; bases unmatched to any gene: 7. The CDR3 has 13 amino acids. This sample stems from a study of technical replicates of blood from a few donors. Sequencing was done on a sample of T cells isolated from PBMCs. This clonotype was obtained from a human donor in good health. The chain recombines TRBV13 with TRBJ2-7, with 8 nucleotides matching TRBD1. Here the CDR3 reads CASSIKQGAEQYF. The CDR3 bases are TGTGCCAGCAGTATAAAGCAGGGGGCCGAGCAGTACTTC.